This entry lists 28 T cell receptor beta chains sequenced from one sample in a study of T cell responses to AZD1222 COVID-19 vaccine. Assay: immunoSEQ multiplex PCR; the TCRdb copy retains only in-frame clones and omits some. In the table there are more than 95,000 clones, about 91% of which are singletons. This sample comprised peripheral blood, obtained on day 0 of AZD1222 vaccination. Receptor source: an adult in good health.

This chain joins TRBV7-9 and TRBJ1-3, with 12 bases matching TRBD1. V shed 9 bases, J shed 0 bases, and the junction held 6 bases outside the gene matches. The CDR3 spans 16 residues. Germline V gene data show CDR1 as SEHNR and CDR2 as FQNEAQ (reference sequence). The CDR3 sequence: CARRGDRGLSGNTIYF. In DNA form, the CDR3 reads TGTGCCAGGAGAGGGGACAGGGGGCTCTCTGGAAACACCATATATTTT.

This clone came up a few times. The rearrangement joins TRBV2 to TRBJ1-3; TRBD1 matches at 7 bases. The ends lost 6 bases at V and 2 bases at J; junction bases unmatched: 4. This CDR3 is built from 14 residues. CDR1 and CDR2 (germline): SNHLY, FYNNEI. The CDR3 nucleotides read TGTGCCAGCAGAGCTGGGACAGCTGGAAACACCATATATTTT. Protein product: CASRAGTAGNTIYF.

The chain couples TRBV19 to TRBJ2-1; 10 bases align to TRBD1. Unmatched junction bases numbered 9, after V lost 7 bases and J lost 6 bases. In germline, CDR1 is LNHDA, CDR2 SQIVND (reference sequence). CDR3 size: 15 residues. The CDR3 here is CASTSGTGAINEQFF. The CDR3 region has the DNA TGTGCCAGTACTTCCGGGACAGGGGCAATCAATGAGCAGTTCTTC.

V gene TRBV4-2 combines with J gene TRBJ2-1; 8 positions agree with TRBD2. CDR1 is LGHNA, CDR2 YNFKEQ, per germline. Unmatched junction bases numbered 10, after V lost 5 bases and J lost 7 bases. The CDR3 totals 15 residues. CDR3 sequence: CASSEGLVGDNEQFF. In DNA form, the CDR3 reads TGTGCCAGCAGCGAGGGACTAGTGGGGGATAATGAGCAGTTCTTC.

The V call is TRBV2, the J call TRBJ2-1; unclear D gene. Germline CDR1 SNHLY, CDR2 FYNNEI. CDR3 length: 15 amino acids. The V gene lost 2 bases and the J gene lost 3 bases, with 11 bases spanning the gap. CDR3 DNA: TGTGCCAGCAGTGAACGCAGGTGGGACTACAATGAGCAGTTCTTC. Its translation is CASSERRWDYNEQFF.

This clone was observed a single time. The chain employs TRBV19 and TRBJ1-4; D unresolved. Trimming took off 5 bases at V and 0 bases at J, with 10 bases between the two ends. The CDR3 has 15 residues. Germline CDR1 LNHDA, CDR2 SQIVND (reference sequence). CDR3 residues: CASSLVTATNEKLFF. In DNA form, the CDR3 reads TGTGCCAGTAGTTTAGTTACGGCAACTAATGAAAAACTGTTTTTT.

The chain combines TRBV18 with TRBJ1-2; 7 bases align to TRBD1. From germline, CDR1 is KGHSH and CDR2 LQKENI. The CDR3 runs 15 residues. V shed 0 bases, J shed 2 bases, and the junction held 3 bases outside the gene matches. The CDR3 sequence is CASSPPQGVNYGYTF. CDR3 in DNA: TGTGCCAGCTCACCACCGCAGGGGGTAAACTATGGCTACACCTTC.

The J gene is TRBJ2-7, the V gene TRBV4-1; D assignment may be TRBD1 or TRBD2 (6 bases each). With 0 bases removed from V and 2 bases from J, the gap between germline ends came to 17 bases. The CDR3 runs to 17 residues. Germline V gene data show CDR1 as MGHRA and CDR2 as YSYEKL. The DNA for the CDR3 is TGCGCCAGCAGCCAAGATTCGTGGGGGGCCCTAACCTACGAGCAGTACTTC. It is translated as CASSQDSWGALTYEQYF.

This clone occurred once. The gene calls are TRBV11-1 and TRBJ2-3; 9 bases match TRBD1. This CDR3 is built from 16 residues. V shed 5 bases, J shed 4 bases, and the junction held 10 bases outside the gene matches. Germline-derived CDR1 and CDR2 are SGHAT and FQDESV (reference sequence). CDR3: CASSKNGQGSADTQYF. CDR3 DNA: TGTGCCAGCAGCAAAAACGGACAGGGGAGCGCAGATACGCAGTATTTT.

V is TRBV28 and J is TRBJ2-2; D possibly corresponds to TRBD2 (7 bases). V was trimmed by 3 bases and J by 1 base, leaving 21 bases between them. CDR1 MDHEN and CDR2 SYDVKM come from the germline V gene. CDR3 size: 19 residues. The CDR3 is CASSFPSGGAQRNTGELFF. CDR3 coding DNA: TGTGCCAGCAGTTTCCCGTCTGGGGGGGCCCAACGGAACACCGGGGAGCTGTTTTTT.

This chain joins TRBV15 and TRBJ1-1; the D gene is possibly TRBD1 (5 bases). Germline CDR1 reads LNHNV; CDR2 reads YYDKDF (reference sequence). V lost 1 base and J lost 1, with 10 bases in between. CDR3 length equals 15 residues. The CDR3 sequence is CATSRGSTENTEAFF. The CDR3, as DNA: TGTGCCACCAGCAGAGGCTCGACAGAGAACACTGAAGCTTTCTTT.

The sample holds a few counts of this clone. The CDR3 here is CASSLVGTGDFTEAFF. The CDR3 region has the DNA TGTGCCAGCAGCTTGGTGGGGACAGGGGATTTCACTGAAGCTTTCTTT. The J gene is TRBJ1-1, the V gene TRBV5-6, with 10 bases identical to TRBD1. The CDR3 loop spans 16 amino acids. V lost 0 bases, J lost 4 bases, and 6 bases stayed unmatched. CDR1 is SGHDT, CDR2 YYEEEE, per germline.

Note on this clone: The conserved phenylalanine or tryptophan normally closing the CDR3 is absent here, so this likely arose from a read error. The chain links TRBV4-2 to TRBJ1-6, with TRBD1 matching 8 bases. Germline V gene lookup returns CDR1 LGHNA and CDR2 YNFKEQ. The CDR3 consists of 15 residues. Losses at the gene ends were 3 bases for V and 8 bases for J; bases not matched to a gene: 6. The chain's CDR3 is CASSQGTGGDSPLHL. Here the CDR3 DNA reads TGTGCCAGCAGCCAGGGGACAGGCGGGGATTCACCCCTCCACCTT.

The chain employs TRBV7-9 and TRBJ1-1; unclear D gene. CDR3 length: 14 residues. Germline V gives CDR1 SEHNR, CDR2 FQNEAQ (reference sequence). Trimming removed 1 base from V and 4 bases from J, with 10 bases in between. CDR3 nucleotide sequence: TGTGCCAGCAGCTTAGAAGGGAGGAGCACTGAAGCTTTCTTT. This encodes CASSLEGRSTEAFF.

DNA for the CDR3: TGCGCCAGCAGTGAGGAAGGAGCGGCCACAGATACGCAGTATTTT. Protein: CASSEEGAATDTQYF. V and J are TRBV10-1 and TRBJ2-3; weak D call: TRBD2 (5 bases). CDR3 length equals 15 residues. Trimming shortened V by 2 bases and J by 2 bases, and 11 bases separated the two germline ends. Germline V CDR1 and CDR2: WNHNN, SYGVQD (reference sequence).

The chain carries TRBV5-8 and TRBJ2-7, with D possibly called TRBD1 or TRBD2 (5 bases each). V was clipped by 2 bases and J by 1 base, with 13 bases between them. CDR1 is SGHTS, CDR2 YDEGEE, per germline. This CDR3 comprises 15 residues. The DNA for the CDR3 is TGTGCCAGCAGCTTCGGGGCAGGGCCTTCCTACGAGCAGTACTTC. Amino acid sequence: CASSFGAGPSYEQYF.

Of note for this clone: Here the CDR3 omits its conserved ending phenylalanine or tryptophan, so a read error is the likely source. This chain uses TRBV6-5 with TRBJ1-6; no clear D. Trimming pared 2 bases from V and 7 bases from J, leaving 9 bases between. CDR1 and CDR2 (germline): MNHEY, SVGAGI. The CDR3 is made up of 14 amino acids. Here the CDR3 reads CASSYRVRNSPLHL. The CDR3 nucleotides read TGTGCCAGCAGTTACAGGGTGAGGAATTCACCCCTCCACCTT.

In its sample, this clone was seen once. The final CDR3 position lacks the conserved phenylalanine or tryptophan, pointing to a likely read error. The chain recombines TRBV6-5 with TRBJ1-6, with D tentatively TRBD1 (5 bases). This CDR3 spans 14 amino acids. The germline gives CDR1 MNHEY, CDR2 SVGAGI. Between the trimmed V and J ends, which lost 5 bases and 4 bases, there was a span of 9 bases. The CDR3: CASSSRVYNSPLHL. The DNA of the CDR3 is TGTGCCAGCAGTAGCAGGGTTTATAATTCACCCCTCCACCTT.

This chain joins TRBV6-6 and TRBJ2-1; maybe TRBD1 (6 bases). The CDR3 is 15 residues long. V was clipped by 6 bases and J by 3 bases, with 15 bases between them. CDR1 MNHNY and CDR2 SVGAGI come from the germline V gene (reference sequence). The CDR3 loop is CASRTGTHSYNEQFF. The CDR3 DNA reads as TGTGCCAGCAGGACCGGGACACACAGCTACAATGAGCAGTTCTTC.

This chain connects TRBV11-2 to TRBJ2-7, with D unclear. Germline CDR1 reads SGHAT; CDR2 reads FQNNGV. The CDR3 runs to 12 residues. Trimming stripped 4 bases from V and 7 bases from J, with 11 bases between. The CDR3 DNA is TGTGCCAGCAGCTCCAGATGGCCGGAGCAGTACTTC. Amino acid sequence: CASSSRWPEQYF.

This rearrangement joins TRBV7-9 to TRBJ2-7; D uncertain. The CDR3 length is 13 residues. Looked up from germline, CDR1 is SEHNR and CDR2 is FQNEAQ (reference sequence). V was pared by 3 bases and J by 0 bases, with 6 bases between. In DNA form, the CDR3 reads TGTGCCAGCAGCTTTCAGGTCTCCTACGAGCAGTACTTC. It is translated as CASSFQVSYEQYF. Supplemented by reference TRBV7-9 and TRBJ2-7, the full variable domain reads DTGVSQNPRHKITKRGQNVTFRCDPISEHNRLYWYRQTLGQGPEFLTYFQNEAQLEKSRLLSDRFSAERPKGSFSTLEIQRTEQGDSAMYLCASSFQVSYEQYFGPGTRLTVT.

This chain uses TRBV29-1 with TRBJ1-5; TRBD1 matches at 7 bases. V shed 4 bases, J shed 4 bases, and the junction held 7 bases outside the gene matches. The CDR3 has 14 amino acids. Germline V lookup: CDR1 SQVTM, CDR2 ANQGSEA. The CDR3 nucleotides are TGCAGCGTTGGTGAGGGGGCAGGTAATCAGCCCCAGCATTTT. Its translation: CSVGEGAGNQPQHF.

V and J are TRBV5-1 and TRBJ2-7; the D gene is possibly TRBD1 (6 bases). The CDR3 runs to 15 residues. In germline, CDR1 is SGHRS, CDR2 YFSETQ. Trimming removed 4 bases at V and 2 bases at J, with 16 bases between. The CDR3 loop is CASSPNAQGPYEQYF. As DNA, the CDR3 is TGCGCCAGCAGCCCCAACGCACAGGGACCCTACGAGCAGTACTTC. Looking up the rest from reference TRBV5-1 and TRBJ2-7 gives the full variable domain: KAGVTQTPRYLIKTRGQQVTLSCSPISGHRSVSWYQQTPGQGLQFLFEYFSETQRNKGNFPGRFSGRQFSNSRSEMNVSTLELGDSALYLCASSPNAQGPYEQYFGPGTRLTVT.

The chain employs TRBV1 and TRBJ2-6; the table gives TRBD2 as D, unverified against the DNA. TRBV1 is classified as a pseudogene. This CDR3 contains 19 residues. CDR3 in amino acids: CTSSQSGTSASSGANVLTF. For the CDR3, the DNA is TGCACCAGCAGCCAATCGGGGACTAGCGCTAGCTCTGGGGCCAACGTCCTGACTTTC.

The gene calls are TRBV2 and TRBJ2-3; D is unclear. Trimming pared 4 bases from V and 2 bases from J, leaving 10 bases between. This CDR3 has 14 residues. Germline V gives CDR1 SNHLY, CDR2 FYNNEI. The CDR3 nucleotides are TGTGCCAGCAGTGGGAACCAGTACACAGATACGCAGTATTTT. It is translated as CASSGNQYTDTQYF.

This rearrangement joins TRBV15 to TRBJ2-3; weak D call: TRBD2 (7 bases). V shed 3 bases and J shed 2 bases, with 24 bases lying between them. Germline loops: CDR1 LNHNV, CDR2 YYDKDF (reference sequence). CDR3 length: 19 residues. The CDR3 nucleotides read TGTGCCACCAGCAGGGATGGACTAGTGGGGGGGCATTTCACAGATACGCAGTATTTT. Protein sequence: CATSRDGLVGGHFTDTQYF.

This clone was seen once. The gene calls are TRBV6-1 and TRBJ2-1; 8 nucleotides line up with TRBD2. J was trimmed by 8 bases and V by 2 bases; bases with no gene match: 8. Germline CDR1 MNHNS, CDR2 SASEGT. The CDR3 runs to 15 residues. The CDR3 protein is CASSEWGTSFDEQFF. In nucleotides, the CDR3 is TGTGCCAGCAGTGAATGGGGGACTAGTTTCGATGAGCAGTTCTTC.

The chain carries TRBV29-1 and TRBJ2-4, with D uncertain. The CDR3 covers 15 residues. CDR1 SQVTM and CDR2 ANQGSEA come from the germline V gene. Trimming took off 4 bases at V and 0 bases at J, with 13 bases between the two ends. In DNA, the CDR3 is TGCAGCGTTGGGAACGGAGCTATAGCCAAAAACATTCAGTACTTC. Protein sequence: CSVGNGAIAKNIQYF.